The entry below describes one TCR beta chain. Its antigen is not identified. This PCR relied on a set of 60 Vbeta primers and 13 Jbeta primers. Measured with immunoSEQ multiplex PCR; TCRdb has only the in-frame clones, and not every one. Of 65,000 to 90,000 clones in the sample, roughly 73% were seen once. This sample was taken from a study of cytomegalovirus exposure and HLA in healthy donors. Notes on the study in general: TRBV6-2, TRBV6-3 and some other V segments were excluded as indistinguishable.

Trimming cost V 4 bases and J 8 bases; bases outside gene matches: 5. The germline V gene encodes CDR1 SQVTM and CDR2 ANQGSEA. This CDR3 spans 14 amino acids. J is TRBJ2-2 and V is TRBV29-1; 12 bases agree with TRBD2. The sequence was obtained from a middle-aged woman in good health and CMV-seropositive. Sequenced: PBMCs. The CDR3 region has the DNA TGCAGCGTTGCTAGCGGGAGGGAGTGGGGGGAGCTGTTTTTT. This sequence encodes CSVASGREWGELFF.